Presented here are 15 T cell receptor beta chains from one specimen sequenced in a study of T cells in Graves' hyperthyroidism and ophthalmopathy (dated 2019 in TCRdb). Libraries were constructed by multiplex PCR. Sequencing took place on an Illumina HiSeq 2000. TCR beta CDR3 regions were amplified from RNA transcripts. For the first round of RT-PCR on the TCR CDR3, the HTBI primer set was used together with the Qiagen OneStep RT-PCR kit. TCRdb applied fastp at Q25 and MiXCR to the public reads, then kept only in-frame beta chains. Each record represents a unique CDR3 protein, reported with the most common genes and DNA among its rows. Within this sample are fewer than 55,000 distinct CDR3 sequences, with roughly 50% of them counted one time only. Around a third of the sample is taken by the ten largest. Input material: peripheral blood or thyroid tissue (not recorded which). These receptors all come from a man aged 18 to 30 with Graves' hyperthyroidism.

The chain links TRBV2 to TRBJ2-7; D is possibly TRBD1 (5 bases). Germline V gives CDR1 SNHLY, CDR2 FYNNEI. Deletions cut 7 bases from V and 0 bases from J, with 10 bases between. The CDR3 consists of 13 residues. CDR3 loop: CASKATVSYEQYF. CDR3 bases: TGTGCCAGCAAGGCGACAGTCTCCTACGAGCAGTACTTC.

This chain links TRBV20-1 with TRBJ2-6; 9 bases map to TRBD1. Germline values: CDR1 DFQATT, CDR2 SNEGSKA (reference sequence). Trimming cost V 2 bases and J 0 bases; bases outside gene matches: 8. The CDR3 is made up of 18 amino acids. CDR3 nucleotides: TGCAGTGCTAGAACTCCGGGACAGGGTTACTCTGGGGCCAACGTCCTGACTTTC. This gives the protein CSARTPGQGYSGANVLTF.

The J gene is TRBJ1-6, the V gene TRBV7-2; D is uncertain. V was trimmed by 1 base and J by 7 bases, leaving 11 bases between them. This CDR3 has 15 residues. CDR1 SGHTA and CDR2 FQGNSA come from the germline V gene. CDR3 nucleotide sequence: TGTGCCAGCAGCTTAGGGACCCACGGGAATTCACCCCTCCACTTT. Protein product: CASSLGTHGNSPLHF.

The chain carries TRBV19 and TRBJ1-2; 11 bases are shared with TRBD1. Looked up from germline, CDR1 is LNHDA and CDR2 is SQIVND (reference sequence). J lost 7 bases, V lost 4 bases, and 8 bases had no gene match. There are 15 residues in the CDR3. CDR3 sequence (DNA): TGTGCCAGTAGTACCTACCGGACAGGGGGCAGTGGCTACACCTTC. It codes for CASSTYRTGGSGYTF.

This clonotype was seen repeatedly, ten times or more. The chain has TRBV7-2 and TRBJ2-7; unclear D gene. This CDR3 is built from 14 residues. CDR1 and CDR2 from the germline V gene are SGHTA and FQGNSA. Trimming pared 0 bases from V and 6 bases from J, leaving 12 bases between. The DNA of the CDR3 is TGTGCCAGCAGCTTAGCCGGCTCGGCAGCCGAGCAGTACTTC. Protein product: CASSLAGSAAEQYF.

This chain connects TRBV10-2 to TRBJ2-7; TRBD1 aligns across 7 bases. The V and J ends lost 6 bases and 3 bases, in that order; junction bases with no gene match: 5. Germline values: CDR1 WSHSY, CDR2 SAAADI. The CDR3 is 13 residues long. The CDR3 spells CASRGNRGYEQYF. The CDR3 coding sequence is TGCGCCAGCAGAGGAAACAGGGGCTACGAGCAGTACTTC.

This clonotype showed up just once. The chain is built from TRBV29-1 and TRBJ2-7; D is unclear. Germline values: CDR1 SQVTM, CDR2 ANQGSEA. The V end was cut by 5 bases, the J end by 2 bases, with 10 bases between. The CDR3 is 12 residues long. CDR3 nucleotide sequence: TGCAGCGTTAAACTCATGCCCTACGAGCAGTACTTC. Translation: CSVKLMPYEQYF.

V gene TRBV3-1 combines with J gene TRBJ2-5; 9 nucleotides agree with TRBD2. The V segment lost 6 bases and the J segment 7 bases; nucleotides outside the gene matches: 15. The CDR3 has 16 residues. CDR1 is LGHDT and CDR2 is YNNKEL in the germline V gene (reference sequence). CDR3: CASSYLLAGRTRTQYF. The CDR3 region has the DNA TGTGCCAGCAGTTATCTACTAGCGGGCAGAACCCGGACCCAGTACTTC.

The gene calls are TRBV2 and TRBJ1-4; D is ambiguous. V was cut by 6 bases and J by 4 bases, with 12 bases left in between. This CDR3 has 14 residues. Per the germline V gene, CDR1 is SNHLY and CDR2 is FYNNEI. CDR3 sequence: CASSLDGYNEKLFF. DNA of the CDR3: TGTGCCAGCAGCCTCGACGGATATAATGAAAAACTGTTTTTT.

This clonotype was observed a single time. The chain recombines TRBV29-1 with TRBJ1-1, with 7 bases identical to TRBD1. The V and J ends lost 4 bases and 6 bases, in that order; junction bases with no gene match: 8. CDR3 length: 13 residues. Germline CDR1 is SQVTM and CDR2 is ANQGSEA. The CDR3 coding sequence is TGCAGCGTTGGCGAGGACAGGAGGGCTGAAGCTTTCTTT. Amino acid sequence: CSVGEDRRAEAFF. Looking up the rest from reference TRBV29-1 and TRBJ1-1 gives the full variable domain: SAVISQKPSRDICQRGTSLTIQCQVDSQVTMMFWYRQQPGQSLTLIATANQGSEATYESGFVIDKFPISRPNLTFSTLTVSNMSPEDSSIYLCSVGEDRRAEAFFGQGTRLTVV.

This clonotype appeared many times. The chain is built from TRBV4-1 and TRBJ2-7, with D possibly TRBD2 on 6 matching bases. The CDR3 consists of 14 residues. V was cut by 3 bases and J by 5 bases, with 14 bases left in between. CDR1 is MGHRA, CDR2 YSYEKL, per germline. The CDR3 reads CASSQEFGGHEQYF. CDR3 DNA: TGCGCCAGCAGCCAGGAATTCGGGGGTCACGAGCAGTACTTC.

This clonotype appeared a single time. This chain uses TRBV10-3 with TRBJ2-7, with D hard to call. The CDR3 contains 14 residues. The V and J ends lost 0 bases and 1 base respectively, with 7 bases between them. Germline V gives CDR1 ENHRY, CDR2 SYGVKD. The CDR3 spells CAISESRSSYEQYF. CDR3 nucleotide sequence: TGTGCCATCAGTGAGTCCCGGAGTTCCTACGAGCAGTACTTC.

The chain uses TRBV15 and TRBJ2-7, with a weak D call TRBD2 (6 bases). The CDR3 loop spans 13 amino acids. V gave up 6 bases and J gave up 6 bases, with 15 bases separating them. In germline, CDR1 is LNHNV, CDR2 YYDKDF (reference sequence). CDR3 nucleotides: TGTGCCACCAGTGTCGCGACCGGGAGCGAGCAGTACTTC. It yields the protein CATSVATGSEQYF.

This clonotype has just one count. This rearrangement joins TRBV24-1 to TRBJ1-2; D unresolved. Trimming stripped 0 bases from V and 3 bases from J, with 10 bases between. The germline gives CDR1 KGHDR, CDR2 SFDVKD. This CDR3 has 15 amino acids. The CDR3 DNA is TGTGCCACCAGTGATTTGCGGCCAGGAGACTATGGCTACACCTTC. It is translated as CATSDLRPGDYGYTF.

The rearrangement uses TRBV5-1 and TRBJ2-2; 8 bases fit TRBD1. Germline trimming cut 4 bases from V and 7 bases from J; bases unmatched to any gene: 9. This CDR3 is built from 15 residues. Per the germline V gene, CDR1 is SGHRS and CDR2 is YFSETQ. The CDR3 sequence is CASSEPQGVGGELFF. DNA of the CDR3: TGCGCCAGCAGCGAACCACAGGGGGTCGGCGGGGAGCTGTTTTTT.